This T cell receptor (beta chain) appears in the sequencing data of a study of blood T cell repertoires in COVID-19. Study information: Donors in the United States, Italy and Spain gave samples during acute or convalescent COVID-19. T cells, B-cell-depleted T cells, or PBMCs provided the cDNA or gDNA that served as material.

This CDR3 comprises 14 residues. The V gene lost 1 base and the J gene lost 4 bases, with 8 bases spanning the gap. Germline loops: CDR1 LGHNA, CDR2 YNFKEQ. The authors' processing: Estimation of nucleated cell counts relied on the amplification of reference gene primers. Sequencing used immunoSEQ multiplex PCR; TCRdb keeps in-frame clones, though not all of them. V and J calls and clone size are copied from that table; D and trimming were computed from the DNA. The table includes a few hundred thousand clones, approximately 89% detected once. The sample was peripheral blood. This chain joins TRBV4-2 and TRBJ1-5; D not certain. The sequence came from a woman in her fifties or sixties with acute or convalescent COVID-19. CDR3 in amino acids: CASSQVGGNQPQHF. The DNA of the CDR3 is TGTGCCAGCAGCCAAGTAGGCGGGAATCAGCCCCAGCATTTT.